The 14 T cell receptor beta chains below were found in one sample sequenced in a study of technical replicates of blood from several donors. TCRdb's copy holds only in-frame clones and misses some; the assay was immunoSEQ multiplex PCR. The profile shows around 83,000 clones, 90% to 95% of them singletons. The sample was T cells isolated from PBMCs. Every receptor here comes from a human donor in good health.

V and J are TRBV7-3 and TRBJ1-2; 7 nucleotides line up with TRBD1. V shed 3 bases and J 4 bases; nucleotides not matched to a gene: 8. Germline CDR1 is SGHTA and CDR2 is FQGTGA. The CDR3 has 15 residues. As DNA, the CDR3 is TGTGCCAGCAGCTTGTTGGACAGGACCAGCTATGGCTACACCTTC. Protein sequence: CASSLLDRTSYGYTF.

The CDR3: CATSRVGQGVGRGQYF. In nucleotides, the CDR3 is TGTGCCACCAGCAGAGTGGGACAGGGGGTGGGGAGGGGACAGTATTTT. V usage is TRBV15 and J usage is TRBJ2-3, with TRBD1 matching over 11 bases. The CDR3 is 16 amino acids. Germline lookup yields CDR1 LNHNV and CDR2 YYDKDF (reference sequence). The V segment lost 1 base and the J segment 12 bases; nucleotides outside the gene matches: 12.

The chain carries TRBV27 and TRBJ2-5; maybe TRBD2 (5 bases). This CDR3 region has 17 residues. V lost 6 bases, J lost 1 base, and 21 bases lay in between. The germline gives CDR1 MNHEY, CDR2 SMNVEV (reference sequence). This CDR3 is CASRPTPDLRSQETQYF. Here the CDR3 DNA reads TGTGCCAGCAGACCGACCCCGGACTTGAGGAGCCAAGAGACCCAGTACTTC.

CDR3: CASSQVTGKSGEAFF. In DNA, the CDR3 is TGTGCCAGCAGTCAAGTGACAGGGAAGTCTGGGGAAGCTTTCTTT. The chain carries TRBV13 and TRBJ1-1, with 7 positions matching TRBD1. CDR3 size: 15 residues. The junction had 15 bases not matched to a gene; V was cut back by 6 bases and J by 8 bases. Germline V gene lookup returns CDR1 PRHDT and CDR2 FYEKMQ (reference sequence).

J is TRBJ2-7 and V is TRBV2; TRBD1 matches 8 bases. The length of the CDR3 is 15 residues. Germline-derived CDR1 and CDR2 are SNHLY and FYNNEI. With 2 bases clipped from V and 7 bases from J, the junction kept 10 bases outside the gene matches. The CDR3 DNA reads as TGTGCCAGCAGTGAAAGCAGGCAGGGGGCGGGGGAGCAGTACTTC. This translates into CASSESRQGAGEQYF.

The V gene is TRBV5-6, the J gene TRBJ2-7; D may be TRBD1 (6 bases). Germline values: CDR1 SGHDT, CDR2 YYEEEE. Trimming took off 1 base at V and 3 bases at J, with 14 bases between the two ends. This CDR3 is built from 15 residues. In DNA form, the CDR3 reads TGTGCCAGCAGCTTGTCAGGACAGAATTTCTACGAGCAGTACTTC. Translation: CASSLSGQNFYEQYF.

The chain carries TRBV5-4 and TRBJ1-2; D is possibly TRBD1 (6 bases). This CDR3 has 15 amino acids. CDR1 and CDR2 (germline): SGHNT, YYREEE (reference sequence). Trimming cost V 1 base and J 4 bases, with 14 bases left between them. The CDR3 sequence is CASSLWQGLIYGYTF. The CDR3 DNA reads TGTGCCAGCAGCTTGTGGCAGGGGCTTATCTATGGCTACACCTTC.

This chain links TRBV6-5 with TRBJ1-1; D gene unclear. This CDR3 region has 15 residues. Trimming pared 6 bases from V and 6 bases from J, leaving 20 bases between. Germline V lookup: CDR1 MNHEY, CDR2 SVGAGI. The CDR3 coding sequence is TGTGCCAGCAGGAGAACCTTTTCACCGGGTGCTGAAGCTTTCTTT. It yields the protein CASRRTFSPGAEAFF.

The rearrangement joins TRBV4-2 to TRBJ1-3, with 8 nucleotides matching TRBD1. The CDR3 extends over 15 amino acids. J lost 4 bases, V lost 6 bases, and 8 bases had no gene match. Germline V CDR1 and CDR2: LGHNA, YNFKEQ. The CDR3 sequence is CASSYRQGTGNTIYF. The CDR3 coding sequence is TGTGCCAGCAGTTATCGACAGGGGACAGGAAACACCATATATTTT.

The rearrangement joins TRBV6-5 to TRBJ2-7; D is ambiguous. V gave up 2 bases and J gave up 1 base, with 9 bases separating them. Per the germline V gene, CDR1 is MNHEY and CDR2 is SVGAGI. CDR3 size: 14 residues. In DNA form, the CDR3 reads TGTGCCAGCAGTTACAGTGGCCGTTCCTACGAGCAGTACTTC. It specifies CASSYSGRSYEQYF.

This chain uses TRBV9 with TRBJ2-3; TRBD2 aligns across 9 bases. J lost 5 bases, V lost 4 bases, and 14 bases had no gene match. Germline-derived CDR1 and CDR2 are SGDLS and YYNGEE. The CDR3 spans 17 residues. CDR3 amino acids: CASSPNYNSGGEDTQYF. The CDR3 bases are TGTGCCAGCAGCCCGAATTATAATAGCGGGGGCGAAGATACGCAGTATTTT.

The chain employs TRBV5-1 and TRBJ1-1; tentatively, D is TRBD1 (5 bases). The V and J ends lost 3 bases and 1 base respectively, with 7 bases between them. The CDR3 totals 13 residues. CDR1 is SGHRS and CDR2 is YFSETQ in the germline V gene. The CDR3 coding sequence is TGCGCCAGCAGCTACGGACAGAACACTGAAGCTTTCTTT. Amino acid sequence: CASSYGQNTEAFF.

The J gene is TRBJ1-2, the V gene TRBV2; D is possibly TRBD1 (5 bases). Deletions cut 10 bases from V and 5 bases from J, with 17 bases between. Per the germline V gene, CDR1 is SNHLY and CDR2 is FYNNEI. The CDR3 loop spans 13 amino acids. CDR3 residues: CATRGTEGYGYTF. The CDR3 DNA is TGTGCCACCCGGGGGACCGAGGGGTATGGCTACACCTTC.

This CDR3 is CASRPGVSYGYTF. For the CDR3, the DNA is TGTGCCAGCAGGCCAGGGGTCTCCTATGGCTACACCTTC. The V gene is TRBV6-5, the J gene TRBJ1-2; tentatively, D is TRBD1 (6 bases). This CDR3 spans 13 amino acids. The ends were cut back, 6 bases at V and 4 bases at J, with 12 bases in the middle. Germline V gene sequence: CDR1 MNHEY, CDR2 SVGAGI.